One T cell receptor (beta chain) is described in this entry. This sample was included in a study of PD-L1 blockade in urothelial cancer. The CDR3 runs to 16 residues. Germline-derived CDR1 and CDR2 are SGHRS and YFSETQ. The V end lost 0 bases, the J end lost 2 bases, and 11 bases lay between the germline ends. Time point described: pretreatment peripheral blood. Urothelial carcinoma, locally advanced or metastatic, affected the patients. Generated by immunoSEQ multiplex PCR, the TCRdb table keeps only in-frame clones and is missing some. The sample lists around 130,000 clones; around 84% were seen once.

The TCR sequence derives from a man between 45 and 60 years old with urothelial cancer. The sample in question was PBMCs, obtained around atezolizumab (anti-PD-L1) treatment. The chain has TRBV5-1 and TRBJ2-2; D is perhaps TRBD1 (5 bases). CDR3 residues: CASSLVQGINTGELFF. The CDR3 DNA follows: TGCGCCAGCAGCTTGGTCCAGGGTATTAACACCGGGGAGCTGTTTTTT.